The clone carrying this T cell receptor beta chain was detected many times. Antigen unknown. 5'RACE with 10-nucleotide random UMIs produced the cDNA. TCRdb analysed the 5' RACE reads with MiXCR anew, one entry per CDR3 protein. The repertoire holds more than 75,000 distinct CDR3 sequences, around 3.4% seen once, with around 2.7% in the top ten. This sample was taken from a study of neurological immune-mediated disorders. The study, taken as a whole, reports: Among expanded clones, no CDR3 amino acid sequences were shared across subjects, a pattern suggesting private repertoires in all groups. Healthy controls had more TCR clonal expansion than multiple sclerosis, which showed the least, whereas HTLV-1-associated myelopathy showed the most.

Source material was 2 million unsorted PBMCs, stored at -80 °C in RNAlater. This sequence was found in a woman aged 45-60 years with multiple sclerosis. The sample taken for sequencing was PBMCs.

The CDR3 protein is CASGSGDTNTGELFF. The CDR3 DNA follows: TGTGCCAGCGGAAGCGGGGACACGAACACCGGGGAGCTGTTTTTT. The chain uses TRBV12-3 or TRBV12-4 and TRBJ2-2, with TRBD2 as a possible D gene (7 bases). CDR3 length equals 15 residues. V was clipped by 8 bases and J by 0 bases, with 13 bases between them.